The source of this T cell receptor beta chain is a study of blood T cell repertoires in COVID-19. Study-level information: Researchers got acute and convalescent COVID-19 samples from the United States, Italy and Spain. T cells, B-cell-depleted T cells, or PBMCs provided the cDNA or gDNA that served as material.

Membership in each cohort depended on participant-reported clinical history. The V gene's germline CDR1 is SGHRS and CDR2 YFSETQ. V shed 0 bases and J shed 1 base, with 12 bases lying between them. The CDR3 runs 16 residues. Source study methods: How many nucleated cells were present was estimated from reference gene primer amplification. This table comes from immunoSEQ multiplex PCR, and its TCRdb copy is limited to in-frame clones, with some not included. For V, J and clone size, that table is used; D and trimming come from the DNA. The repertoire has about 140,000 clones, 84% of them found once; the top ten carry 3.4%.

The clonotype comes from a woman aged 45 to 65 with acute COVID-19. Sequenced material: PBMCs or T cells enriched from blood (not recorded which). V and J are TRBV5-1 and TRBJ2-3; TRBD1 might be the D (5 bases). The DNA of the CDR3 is TGCGCCAGCAGCTTGGGGGGCCGTCCAGGCACAGATACGCAGTATTTT. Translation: CASSLGGRPGTDTQYF.